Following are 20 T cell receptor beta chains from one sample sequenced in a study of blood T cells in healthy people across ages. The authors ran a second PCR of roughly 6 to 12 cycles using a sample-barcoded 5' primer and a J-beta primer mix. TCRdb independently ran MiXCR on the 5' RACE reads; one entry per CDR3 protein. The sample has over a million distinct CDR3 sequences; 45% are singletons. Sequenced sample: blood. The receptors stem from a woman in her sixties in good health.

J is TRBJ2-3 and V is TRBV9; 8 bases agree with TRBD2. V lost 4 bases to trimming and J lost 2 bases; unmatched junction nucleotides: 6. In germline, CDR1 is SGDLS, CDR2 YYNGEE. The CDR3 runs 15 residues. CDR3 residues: CASSQTSVPTDTQYF. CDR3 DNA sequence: TGTGCCAGCAGCCAGACTAGCGTACCCACAGATACGCAGTATTTT.

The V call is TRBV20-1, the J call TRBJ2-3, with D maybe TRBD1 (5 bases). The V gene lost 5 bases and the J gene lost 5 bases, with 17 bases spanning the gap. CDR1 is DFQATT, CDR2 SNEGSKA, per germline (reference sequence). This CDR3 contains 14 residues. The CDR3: CSAQRSKGEDTQYF. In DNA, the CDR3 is TGCAGTGCTCAGAGGAGCAAAGGGGAAGATACGCAGTATTTT.

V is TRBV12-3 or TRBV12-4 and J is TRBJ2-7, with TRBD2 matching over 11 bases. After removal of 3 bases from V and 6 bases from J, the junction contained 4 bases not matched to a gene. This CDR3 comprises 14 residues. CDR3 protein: CASSFTSGRAEQYF. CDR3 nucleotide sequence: TGTGCCAGCAGTTTCACTAGCGGGAGAGCCGAGCAGTACTTC.

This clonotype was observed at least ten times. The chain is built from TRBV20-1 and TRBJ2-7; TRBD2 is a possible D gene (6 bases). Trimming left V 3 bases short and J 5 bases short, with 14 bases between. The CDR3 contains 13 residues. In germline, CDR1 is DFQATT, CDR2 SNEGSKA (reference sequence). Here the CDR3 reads CSASGEDLHEQYF. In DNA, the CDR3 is TGCAGTGCTAGTGGGGAGGACCTCCACGAGCAGTACTTC.

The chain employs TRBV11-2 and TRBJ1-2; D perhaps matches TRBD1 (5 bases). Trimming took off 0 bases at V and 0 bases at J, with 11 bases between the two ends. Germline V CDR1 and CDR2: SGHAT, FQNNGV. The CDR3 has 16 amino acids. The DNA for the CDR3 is TGTGCCAGCAGCTTAGAAGGGGTAGGGGCTAACTATGGCTACACCTTC. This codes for CASSLEGVGANYGYTF. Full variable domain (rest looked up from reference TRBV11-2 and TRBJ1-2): EAGVAQSPRYKIIEKRQSVAFWCNPISGHATLYWYQQILGQGPKLLIQFQNNGVVDDSQLPKDRFSAERLKGVDSTLKIQPAKLEDSAVYLCASSLEGVGANYGYTFGSGTRLTVV.

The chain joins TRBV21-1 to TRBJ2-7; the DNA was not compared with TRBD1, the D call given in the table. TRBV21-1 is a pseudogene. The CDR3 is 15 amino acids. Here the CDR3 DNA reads TGTGCCAGCAGCAAAGTGGCGGGACAGACCTACGAGCAGTACTTC. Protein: CASSKVAGQTYEQYF.

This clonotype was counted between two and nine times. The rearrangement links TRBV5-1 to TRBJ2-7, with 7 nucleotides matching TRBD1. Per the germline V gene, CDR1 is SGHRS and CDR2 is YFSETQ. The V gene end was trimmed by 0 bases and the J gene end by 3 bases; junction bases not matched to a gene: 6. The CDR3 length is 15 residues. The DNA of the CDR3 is TGCGCCAGCAGCTTGGATGGGCAGGGGGTCTACGAGCAGTACTTC. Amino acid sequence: CASSLDGQGVYEQYF.

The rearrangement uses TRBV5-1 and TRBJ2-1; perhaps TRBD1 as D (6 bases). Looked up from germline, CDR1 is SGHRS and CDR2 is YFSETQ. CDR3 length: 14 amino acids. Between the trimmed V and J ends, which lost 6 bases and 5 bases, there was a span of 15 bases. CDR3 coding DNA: TGCGCCAGCACGACGGGGAACAGGGACAATGAGCAGTTCTTC. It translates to CASTTGNRDNEQFF. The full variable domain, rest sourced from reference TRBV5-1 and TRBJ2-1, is KAGVTQTPRYLIKTRGQQVTLSCSPISGHRSVSWYQQTPGQGLQFLFEYFSETQRNKGNFPGRFSGRQFSNSRSEMNVSTLELGDSALYLCASTTGNRDNEQFFGPGTRLTVL.

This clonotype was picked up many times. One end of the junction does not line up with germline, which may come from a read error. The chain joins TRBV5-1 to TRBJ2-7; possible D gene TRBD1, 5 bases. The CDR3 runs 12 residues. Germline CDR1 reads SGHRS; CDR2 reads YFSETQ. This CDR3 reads CASSYDSYEQYF. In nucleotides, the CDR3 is TGTGCCAGCAGTTACGACAGCTACGAGCAGTACTTC. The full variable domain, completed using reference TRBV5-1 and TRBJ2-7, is KAGVTQTPRYLIKTRGQQVTLSCSPISGHRSVSWYQQTPGQGLQFLFEYFSETQRNKGNFPGRFSGRQFSNSRSEMNVSTLELGDSALYLCASSYDSYEQYFGPGTRLTVT.

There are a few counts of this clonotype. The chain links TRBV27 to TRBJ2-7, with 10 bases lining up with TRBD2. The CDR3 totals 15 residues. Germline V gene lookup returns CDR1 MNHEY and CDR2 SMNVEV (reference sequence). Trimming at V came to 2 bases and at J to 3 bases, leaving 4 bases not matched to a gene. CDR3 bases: TGTGCCAGCAGTTTAATGGGACTAGCGTACTACGAGCAGTACTTC. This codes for CASSLMGLAYYEQYF.

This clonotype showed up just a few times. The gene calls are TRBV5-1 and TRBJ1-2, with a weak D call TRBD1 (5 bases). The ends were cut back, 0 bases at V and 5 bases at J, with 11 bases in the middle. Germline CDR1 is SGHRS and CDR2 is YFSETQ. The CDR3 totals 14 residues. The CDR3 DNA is TGCGCCAGCAGCTTGGAGGGACCGCCTTATGGCTACACCTTC. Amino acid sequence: CASSLEGPPYGYTF. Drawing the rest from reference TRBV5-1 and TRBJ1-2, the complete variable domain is KAGVTQTPRYLIKTRGQQVTLSCSPISGHRSVSWYQQTPGQGLQFLFEYFSETQRNKGNFPGRFSGRQFSNSRSEMNVSTLELGDSALYLCASSLEGPPYGYTFGSGTRLTVV.

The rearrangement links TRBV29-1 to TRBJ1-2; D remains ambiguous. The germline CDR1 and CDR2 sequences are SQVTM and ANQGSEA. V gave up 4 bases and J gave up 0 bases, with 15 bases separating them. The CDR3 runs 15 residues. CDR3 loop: CSVVFRDKANYGYTF. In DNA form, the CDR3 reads TGCAGCGTTGTATTTCGAGATAAAGCTAACTATGGCTACACCTTC. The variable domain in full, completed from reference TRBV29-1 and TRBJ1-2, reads SAVISQKPSRDICQRGTSLTIQCQVDSQVTMMFWYRQQPGQSLTLIATANQGSEATYESGFVIDKFPISRPNLTFSTLTVSNMSPEDSSIYLCSVVFRDKANYGYTFGSGTRLTVV.

The CDR3 loop reads CSVEDPEAANYGYTF. In DNA, the CDR3 is TGCAGCGTTGAAGATCCTGAGGCAGCCAACTATGGCTACACCTTC. This chain links TRBV29-1 with TRBJ1-2; no firm D call. CDR1 is SQVTM, CDR2 ANQGSEA, per germline. The CDR3 sequence is 15 residues long. V shed 0 bases and J shed 2 bases, with 13 bases lying between them.

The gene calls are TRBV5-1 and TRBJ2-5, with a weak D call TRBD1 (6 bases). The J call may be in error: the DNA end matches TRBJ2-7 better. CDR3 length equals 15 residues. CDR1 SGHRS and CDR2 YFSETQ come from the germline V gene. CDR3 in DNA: TGCGCCAGCAGCTCTCACGGACAGAGTCCCTACGAGCAGTACTTC. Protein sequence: CASSSHGQSPYEQYF.

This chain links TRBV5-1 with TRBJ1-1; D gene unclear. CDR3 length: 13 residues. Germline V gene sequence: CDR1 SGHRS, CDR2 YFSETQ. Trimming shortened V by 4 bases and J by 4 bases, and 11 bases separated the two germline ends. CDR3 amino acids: CASSHGYSTEAFF. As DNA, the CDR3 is TGCGCCAGCAGCCATGGGTACAGCACTGAAGCTTTCTTT.

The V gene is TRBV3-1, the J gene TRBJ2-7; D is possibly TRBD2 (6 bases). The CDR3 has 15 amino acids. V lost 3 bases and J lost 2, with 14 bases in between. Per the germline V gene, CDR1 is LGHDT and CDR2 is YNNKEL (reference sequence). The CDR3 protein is CASSQPGSPTYEQYF. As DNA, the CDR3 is TGTGCCAGCAGCCAGCCCGGGAGTCCGACCTACGAGCAGTACTTC.

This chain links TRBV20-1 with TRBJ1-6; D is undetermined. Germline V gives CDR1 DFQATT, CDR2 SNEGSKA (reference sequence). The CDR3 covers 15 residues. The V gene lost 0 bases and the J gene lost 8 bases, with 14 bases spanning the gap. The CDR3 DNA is TGCAGTGCTAGAGATAGGCCGGGGATCGATTCACCCCTCCACTTT. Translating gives CSARDRPGIDSPLHF.

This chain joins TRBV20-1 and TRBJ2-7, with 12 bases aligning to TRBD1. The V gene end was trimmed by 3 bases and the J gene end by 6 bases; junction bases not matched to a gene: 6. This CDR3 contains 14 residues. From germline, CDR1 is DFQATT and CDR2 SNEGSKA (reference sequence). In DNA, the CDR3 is TGCAGTGCTAGGAGGGACAGGGGGCGCGCCGAGCAGTACTTC. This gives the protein CSARRDRGRAEQYF.

CDR3 coding DNA: TGCAGCGTGGCTCCGGGACAGGGGGCGCATGAGCAGTTCTTC. Translating it yields CSVAPGQGAHEQFF. V is TRBV29-1 and J is TRBJ2-1, with 12 nucleotides matching TRBD1. Germline V gene sequence: CDR1 SQVTM, CDR2 ANQGSEA. This CDR3 has 14 amino acids. V trimming: 6 bases; J trimming: 8 bases; junction bases outside the gene matches: 8.

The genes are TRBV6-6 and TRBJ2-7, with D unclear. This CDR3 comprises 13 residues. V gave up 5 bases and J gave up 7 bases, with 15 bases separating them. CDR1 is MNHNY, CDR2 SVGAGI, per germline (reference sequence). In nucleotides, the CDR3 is TGTGCCAGCAGTCCGGAGTCCTACAATGAGCAGTACTTC. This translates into CASSPESYNEQYF.